The 16 T cell receptor beta chains presented below share a single source sample, sequenced in a study of T cells after yellow fever vaccination (dated by TCRdb to the late 2010s). What the treatment or condition label conveys for this sample: live attenuated yellow fever vaccine strain. The receptor library was made with 5' RACE. The run used an Illumina NovaSeq 6000. Starting from the raw public reads, TCRdb applied fastp trimming at Q25, assembled clones with MiXCR and retained in-frame beta chains. Under each unique CDR3 protein, matching rows form one entry showing the most common genes and DNA. Within this sample are some 350,000 distinct CDR3 sequences, with over 4% of them counted one time only. The biggest ten clones account for approximately 23% of the sample. The specimen was PBMCs, collected 5 days after the yellow fever booster vaccination. These receptors were obtained from a man between 18 and 29 years old who received the YFV17D yellow fever vaccine.

This clonotype has more than one count but fewer than ten. The chain combines TRBV6-5 with TRBJ2-1; 7 bases map to TRBD2. CDR1 MNHEY and CDR2 SVGAGI come from the germline V gene. This CDR3 contains 13 residues. The V and J ends lost 2 bases and 15 bases, in that order; junction bases with no gene match: 10. The CDR3 nucleotides are TGTGCCAGCAGTTACGGCCCAGCGGGGAGGGTGTTCTTC. The encoded protein is CASSYGPAGRVFF.

This clonotype has a count of ten or more. The gene calls are TRBV29-1 and TRBJ2-3; 9 positions match TRBD2. The trim removed 5 bases at V and 2 bases at J, leaving 8 bases unmatched. Per the germline V gene, CDR1 is SQVTM and CDR2 is ANQGSEA. CDR3 length equals 15 residues. CDR3 loop: CSVCRTSEFTDTQYF. In DNA, the CDR3 is TGCAGCGTTTGCAGGACTAGCGAGTTCACAGATACGCAGTATTTT.

This clonotype has only a few counts. The V and J genes are TRBV19 and TRBJ1-2, with a weak D call TRBD1 (6 bases). Germline values: CDR1 LNHDA, CDR2 SQIVND (reference sequence). The germline V and J ends were trimmed by 9 bases and 3 bases, with 20 bases remaining between them. This CDR3 region has 15 residues. The CDR3 DNA follows: TGTGCCAGCAGGCGGGCCCTGACAGGAGACTATGGCTACACCTTC. This codes for CASRRALTGDYGYTF.

V and J are TRBV12-3 or TRBV12-4 and TRBJ1-2; D gene ambiguous. The ends were cut back, 7 bases at V and 2 bases at J, with 11 bases in the middle. This CDR3 region has 13 residues. As DNA, the CDR3 is TGTGCCAGCAAGCGGTGGGCAAACTATGGCTACACCTTC. Translating it yields CASKRWANYGYTF.

This clonotype was counted at least ten times. This chain connects TRBV6-5 to TRBJ2-3, with D possibly matching TRBD1 (6 bases). The germline V and J ends were trimmed by 1 base and 0 bases, with 8 bases remaining between them. The CDR3 is 15 amino acids. The germline V gene encodes CDR1 MNHEY and CDR2 SVGAGI. The CDR3 spells CASSYFQGSTDTQYF. CDR3 DNA sequence: TGTGCCAGCAGTTACTTCCAGGGGAGCACAGATACGCAGTATTTT.

The table lists this clonotype with many counts. V is TRBV5-1 and J is TRBJ2-3, with a possible D match to TRBD1 (6 bases). V lost 4 bases and J lost 0, with 12 bases in between. CDR1 and CDR2 from the germline V gene are SGHRS and YFSETQ. There are 15 residues in the CDR3. The CDR3 loop is CASSQGSPSTDTQYF. The CDR3 DNA sequence: TGCGCCAGCAGCCAGGGGTCGCCTAGCACAGATACGCAGTATTTT.

The table lists this clonotype with many counts. This chain connects TRBV12-3 or TRBV12-4 to TRBJ2-4, with D perhaps matching TRBD1 (5 bases). V dropped 2 bases and J dropped 2 bases, with 10 bases sitting between them. The CDR3 sequence is 15 residues long. This chain's CDR3 is CASSLLSGTKNIQYF. CDR3 DNA sequence: TGTGCCAGCAGTTTATTGTCAGGGACCAAAAACATTCAGTACTTC.

In its sample, this clonotype was seen many times. This chain joins TRBV6-1 and TRBJ2-7; 10 positions agree with TRBD1. The CDR3 is made up of 14 amino acids. Per the germline V gene, CDR1 is MNHNS and CDR2 is SASEGT. The V and J ends lost 4 bases and 6 bases, in that order; junction bases with no gene match: 6. The CDR3 loop reads CASSAGTGEAEQYF. CDR3 sequence (DNA): TGTGCCAGCAGTGCCGGGACAGGGGAGGCCGAGCAGTACTTC.

This clonotype was recorded a few times. The chain combines TRBV25-1 with TRBJ1-1; D might be TRBD1 (5 bases). V was pared by 0 bases and J by 1 base, with 12 bases between. The CDR3 has 16 amino acids. CDR1 MGHDK and CDR2 SYGVNS come from the germline V gene. In DNA, the CDR3 is TGTGCCAGCAGTGAATACGCCGGGACGGAGAACACTGAAGCTTTCTTT. It codes for CASSEYAGTENTEAFF.

This clonotype was counted a few times. In nucleotides, the CDR3 is TGTGCCAGCAGCGTAGGAGGCGGGGGCTACAATGAGCAGTTCTTC. Its translation is CASSVGGGGYNEQFF. J is TRBJ2-1 and V is TRBV9, with 7 bases that match TRBD2. Trimming took 0 bases from V and 3 from J; bases not matched to a gene: 3. There are 15 residues in the CDR3. In germline, CDR1 is SGDLS, CDR2 YYNGEE.

This clonotype occurred many times. The chain employs TRBV5-5 and TRBJ2-1, with a weak D call TRBD1 (5 bases). The CDR3 extends over 20 amino acids. Trimming left V 0 bases short and J 2 bases short, with 24 bases between. Germline V gene data show CDR1 as SGHKS and CDR2 as YYEKEE (reference sequence). The CDR3 sequence: CASSLDPGRAYFGTYNEQFF. CDR3 sequence (DNA): TGTGCCAGCAGCTTGGATCCGGGCAGGGCCTACTTTGGCACCTACAATGAGCAGTTCTTC.

This clonotype was seen only a few times. The rearrangement links TRBV4-3 to TRBJ2-3; 7 bases are a match to TRBD2. The CDR3 has 16 amino acids. V shed 3 bases, J shed 0 bases, and the junction held 6 bases outside the gene matches. Germline V gene sequence: CDR1 LGHNA, CDR2 YSLEER. CDR3 nucleotides: TGCGCCAGCAGCCACGGCCGGGGGGTGAGCACAGATACGCAGTATTTT. Amino acids: CASSHGRGVSTDTQYF.

V and J are TRBV7-8 and TRBJ2-3; the match to TRBD1 covers 7 bases. The CDR3 totals 16 residues. V dropped 4 bases and J dropped 0; count of bases not matched to a gene: 7. Germline CDR1 and CDR2: SGHVS and FQNEAQ. CDR3 sequence reads: CASSWTTGPSTDTQYF. In DNA, the CDR3 is TGTGCCAGCAGCTGGACGACAGGGCCTAGCACAGATACGCAGTATTTT.

In its sample, this clonotype was seen many times. The chain employs TRBV15 and TRBJ2-3; D call uncertain. The germline V gene has CDR1 LNHNV and CDR2 YYDKDF (reference sequence). The length of the CDR3 is 12 residues. Between the trimmed V and J ends, which lost 5 bases and 3 bases, there was a span of 6 bases. The CDR3 region is CATSLNTDTQYF. The CDR3 DNA sequence: TGTGCCACCAGCTTAAATACAGATACGCAGTATTTT.

The chain uses TRBV10-3 and TRBJ2-7; 7 bases are shared with TRBD1. The CDR3 covers 15 residues. Trimming took 8 bases from V and 3 from J; bases not matched to a gene: 13. CDR1 and CDR2 from the germline V gene are ENHRY and SYGVKD. The CDR3 DNA reads TGTGCCATCGGGATGACCGGGACAGAGAACTACGAGCAGTACTTC. It yields the protein CAIGMTGTENYEQYF.

Worth noting for this clonotype: This may be a read error: a much more frequent sequence differs by one nucleotide. The V gene is TRBV28, the J gene TRBJ2-1; D is perhaps TRBD1 (5 bases). The tail of the sequence fits TRBJ2-7 better, so the J call may be wrong. The V gene's germline CDR1 is MDHEN and CDR2 SYDVKM. The CDR3 extends over 13 amino acids. The CDR3 sequence is CASRQVPRDEQYF. The DNA for the CDR3 is TGTGCCAGCAGGCAGGTTCCCAGGGATGAGCAGTACTTC.